The text below deals with one T cell receptor beta chain. Antigen unknown. TCRdb re-called the 5' RACE reads through MiXCR, storing one row per CDR3 protein. Altogether 450,000 to 600,000 distinct CDR3 sequences are present, 20% to 25% being singletons, with the ten largest covering roughly 0.5%. The data stem from a study of identical twins. Study results and caveats: Models underestimated how often monozygotic twins shared out-of-frame TCR alpha. Invariant MAIT and iNKT cells are populations that could partly confound zero-insertion analyses.

This CDR3 is 14 amino acids long. Germline V gene data show CDR1 as MGHRA and CDR2 as YSYEKL. Trimming took 1 base from V and 12 from J, leaving 16 bases between them. These same records also appear under a second study, on yellow fever vaccine responses in identical twins.

This receptor was identified in a woman aged 18-29 years in good health. The chain joins TRBV4-1 to TRBJ2-1; D not certain. Sequences were obtained from CD4+ T cells sorted from blood. In DNA, the CDR3 is TGCGCCAGCAGCCAAGCGGCGTATTCACAAGGGCAGTTCTTC. It translates to CASSQAAYSQGQFF.